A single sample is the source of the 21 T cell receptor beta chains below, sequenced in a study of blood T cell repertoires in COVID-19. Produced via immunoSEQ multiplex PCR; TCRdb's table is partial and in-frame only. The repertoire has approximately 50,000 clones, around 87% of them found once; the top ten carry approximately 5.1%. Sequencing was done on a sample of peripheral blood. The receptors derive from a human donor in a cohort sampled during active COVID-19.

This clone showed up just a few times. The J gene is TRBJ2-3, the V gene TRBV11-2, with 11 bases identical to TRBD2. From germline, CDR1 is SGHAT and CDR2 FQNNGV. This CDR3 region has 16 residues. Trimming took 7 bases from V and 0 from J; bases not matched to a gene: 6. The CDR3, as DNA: TGTGCCAGCACTAGCGGGAGGACCCCTAGCACAGATACGCAGTATTTT. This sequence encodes CASTSGRTPSTDTQYF.

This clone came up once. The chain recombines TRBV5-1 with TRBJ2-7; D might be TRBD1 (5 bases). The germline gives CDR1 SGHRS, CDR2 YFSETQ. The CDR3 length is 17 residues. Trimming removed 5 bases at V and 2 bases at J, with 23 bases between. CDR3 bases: TGCGCCAGCAGACCCGAGTTCTCGACAGCGATGACCTACGAGCAGTACTTC. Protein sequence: CASRPEFSTAMTYEQYF.

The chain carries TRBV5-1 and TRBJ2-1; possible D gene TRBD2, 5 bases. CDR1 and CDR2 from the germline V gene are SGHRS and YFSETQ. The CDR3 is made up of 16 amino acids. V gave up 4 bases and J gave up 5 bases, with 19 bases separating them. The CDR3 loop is CASSRDLGYYDNEQFF. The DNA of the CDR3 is TGCGCCAGCAGCCGGGATTTGGGATATTATGACAATGAGCAGTTCTTC.

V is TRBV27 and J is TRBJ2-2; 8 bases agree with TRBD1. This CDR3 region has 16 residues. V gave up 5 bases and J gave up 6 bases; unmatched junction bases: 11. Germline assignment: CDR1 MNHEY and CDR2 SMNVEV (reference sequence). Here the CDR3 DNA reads TGTGCCAGCAGTCCCGCCCGGACAGGGAGCGCCGGGGAGCTGTTTTTT. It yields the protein CASSPARTGSAGELFF.

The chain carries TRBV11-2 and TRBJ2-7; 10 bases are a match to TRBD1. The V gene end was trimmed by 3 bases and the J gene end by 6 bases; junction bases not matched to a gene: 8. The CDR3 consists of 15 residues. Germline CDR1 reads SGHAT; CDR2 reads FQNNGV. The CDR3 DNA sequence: TGTGCCAGCAGCTTGCGCGGGACAGGGGCAGGCGAGCAGTACTTC. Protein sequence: CASSLRGTGAGEQYF.

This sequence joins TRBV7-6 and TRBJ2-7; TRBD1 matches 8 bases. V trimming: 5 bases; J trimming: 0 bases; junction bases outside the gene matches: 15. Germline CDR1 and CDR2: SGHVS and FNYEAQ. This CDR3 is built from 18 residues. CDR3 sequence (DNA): TGTGCCAGCAGCCAGGACAGGGTCAGGGCCTTCCCCTCCTACGAGCAGTACTTC. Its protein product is CASSQDRVRAFPSYEQYF. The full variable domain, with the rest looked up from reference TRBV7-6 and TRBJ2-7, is GAGVSQSPRYKVTKRGQDVALRCDPISGHVSLYWYRQALGQGPEFLTYFNYEAQQDKSGLPNDRFSAERPEGSISTLTIQRTEQRDSAMYRCASSQDRVRAFPSYEQYFGPGTRLTVT.

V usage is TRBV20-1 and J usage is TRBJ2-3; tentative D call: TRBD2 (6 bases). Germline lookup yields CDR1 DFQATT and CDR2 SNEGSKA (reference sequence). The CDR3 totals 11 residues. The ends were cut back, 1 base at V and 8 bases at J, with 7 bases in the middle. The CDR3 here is CSARGGGTQYF. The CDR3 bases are TGCAGTGCTAGAGGGGGAGGTACGCAGTATTTT.

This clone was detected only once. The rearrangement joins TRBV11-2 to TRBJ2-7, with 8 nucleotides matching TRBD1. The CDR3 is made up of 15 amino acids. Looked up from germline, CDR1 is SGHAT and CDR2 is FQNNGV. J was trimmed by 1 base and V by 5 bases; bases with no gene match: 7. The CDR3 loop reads CASSPWDRSSYEQYF. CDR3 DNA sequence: TGTGCCAGCAGCCCCTGGGACAGGAGTTCCTACGAGCAGTACTTC.

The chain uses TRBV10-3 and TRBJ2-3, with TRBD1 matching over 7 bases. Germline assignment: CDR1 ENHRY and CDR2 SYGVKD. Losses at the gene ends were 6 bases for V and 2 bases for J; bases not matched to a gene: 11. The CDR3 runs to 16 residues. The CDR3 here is CAIREQGRGDTDTQYF. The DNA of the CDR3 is TGTGCCATCAGGGAACAGGGGAGAGGGGACACAGATACGCAGTATTTT.

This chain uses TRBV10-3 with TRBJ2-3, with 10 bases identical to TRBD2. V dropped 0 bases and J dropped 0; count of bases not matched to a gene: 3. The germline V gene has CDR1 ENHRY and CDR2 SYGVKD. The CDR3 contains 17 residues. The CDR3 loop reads CAISESPSGSSTDTQYF. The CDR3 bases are TGTGCCATCAGTGAGTCGCCTAGCGGGAGTAGCACAGATACGCAGTATTTT.

The CDR3 reads CASSYYRGLAGSVWGTDTQYF. The CDR3 coding sequence is TGTGCCAGCAGTTACTATCGGGGGCTAGCGGGATCGGTATGGGGCACAGATACGCAGTATTTT. The chain is built from TRBV28 and TRBJ2-3, with 9 bases identical to TRBD2. From germline, CDR1 is MDHEN and CDR2 SYDVKM. The CDR3 sequence is 21 residues long. The V and J ends lost 4 bases and 1 base, in that order; junction bases with no gene match: 21.

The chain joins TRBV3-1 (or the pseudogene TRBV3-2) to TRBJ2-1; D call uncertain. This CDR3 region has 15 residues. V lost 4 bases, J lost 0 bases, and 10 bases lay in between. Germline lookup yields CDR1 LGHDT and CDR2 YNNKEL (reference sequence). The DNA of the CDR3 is TGTGCCAGCAGCCGCTGGGCGAGCTCCTACAATGAGCAGTTCTTC. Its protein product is CASSRWASSYNEQFF.

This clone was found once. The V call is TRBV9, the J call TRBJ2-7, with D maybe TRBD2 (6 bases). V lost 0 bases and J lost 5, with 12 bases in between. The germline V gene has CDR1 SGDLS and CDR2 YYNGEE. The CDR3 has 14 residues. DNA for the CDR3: TGTGCCAGCAGCGTAGCGGACTATGTCCACGAGCAGTACTTC. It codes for CASSVADYVHEQYF.

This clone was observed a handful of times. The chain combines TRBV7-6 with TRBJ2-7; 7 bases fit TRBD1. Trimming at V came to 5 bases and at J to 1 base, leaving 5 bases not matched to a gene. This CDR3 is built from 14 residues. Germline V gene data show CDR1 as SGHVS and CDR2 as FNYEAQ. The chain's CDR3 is CASSPQGLSYEQYF. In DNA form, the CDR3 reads TGTGCCAGCAGCCCACAGGGGCTGTCCTACGAGCAGTACTTC.

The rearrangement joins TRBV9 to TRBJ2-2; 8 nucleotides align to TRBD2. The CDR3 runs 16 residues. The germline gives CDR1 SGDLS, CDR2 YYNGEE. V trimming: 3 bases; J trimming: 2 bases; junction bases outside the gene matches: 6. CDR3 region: CASSAPGGTNTGELFF. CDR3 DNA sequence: TGTGCCAGCAGCGCCCCGGGGGGGACCAACACCGGGGAGCTGTTTTTT.

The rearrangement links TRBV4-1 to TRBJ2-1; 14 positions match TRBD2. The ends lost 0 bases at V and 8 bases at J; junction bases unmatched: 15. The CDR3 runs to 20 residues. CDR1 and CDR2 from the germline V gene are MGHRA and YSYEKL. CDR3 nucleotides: TGCGCCAGCAGCCAAGAAAGACCCGGGACTAGCGGGAGATTCGGGGATGAGCAGTTCTTC. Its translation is CASSQERPGTSGRFGDEQFF.

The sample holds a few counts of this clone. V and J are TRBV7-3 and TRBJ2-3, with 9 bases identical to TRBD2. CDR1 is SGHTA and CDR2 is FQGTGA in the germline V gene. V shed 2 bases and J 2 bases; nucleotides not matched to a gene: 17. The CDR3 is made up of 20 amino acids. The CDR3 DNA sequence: TGTGCCAGCAGCTTACGTGCGCCCGCCCAGCTAGCGGGGTCCACAGATACGCAGTATTTT. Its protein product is CASSLRAPAQLAGSTDTQYF.

The CDR3 DNA reads TGTGCCAGCAGCTTGGGTTCCGGGACTCCCCCCGGGTACGAGCAGTACTTC. Encoded protein: CASSLGSGTPPGYEQYF. The chain employs TRBV5-6 and TRBJ2-7; D may be TRBD2 (6 bases). V was shortened by 0 bases and J by 4 bases, with 20 bases between the two germline ends. There are 17 residues in the CDR3. CDR1 and CDR2 (germline): SGHDT, YYEEEE. Filled out from reference TRBV5-6 and TRBJ2-7, the complete variable domain reads DAGVTQSPTHLIKTRGQQVTLRCSPKSGHDTVSWYQQALGQGPQFIFQYYEEEERQRGNFPDRFSGHQFPNYSSELNVNALLLGDSALYLCASSLGSGTPPGYEQYFGPGTRLTVT.

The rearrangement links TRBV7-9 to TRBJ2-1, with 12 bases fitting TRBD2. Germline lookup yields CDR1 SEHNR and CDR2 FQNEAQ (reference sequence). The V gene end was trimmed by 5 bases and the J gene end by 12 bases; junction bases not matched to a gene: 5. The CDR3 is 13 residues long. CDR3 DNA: TGTGCCAGCAGCCTACGGGGACTAGCGGGGCAGTTCTTC. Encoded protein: CASSLRGLAGQFF.

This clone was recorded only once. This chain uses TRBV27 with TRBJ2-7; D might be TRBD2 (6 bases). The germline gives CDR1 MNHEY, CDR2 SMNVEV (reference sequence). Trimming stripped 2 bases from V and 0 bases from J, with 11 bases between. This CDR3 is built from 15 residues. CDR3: CASSLSPGSSYEQYF. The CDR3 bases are TGTGCCAGCAGTTTAAGCCCCGGGAGCTCCTACGAGCAGTACTTC.

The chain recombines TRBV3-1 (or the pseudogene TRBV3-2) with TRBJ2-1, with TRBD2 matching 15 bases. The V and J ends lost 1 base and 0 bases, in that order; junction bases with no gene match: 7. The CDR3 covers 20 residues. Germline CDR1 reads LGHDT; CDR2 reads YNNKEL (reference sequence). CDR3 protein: CASSQGPGLAGGSSYNEQFF. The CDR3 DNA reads TGTGCCAGCAGCCAAGGCCCGGGACTAGCGGGGGGAAGCTCCTACAATGAGCAGTTCTTC.